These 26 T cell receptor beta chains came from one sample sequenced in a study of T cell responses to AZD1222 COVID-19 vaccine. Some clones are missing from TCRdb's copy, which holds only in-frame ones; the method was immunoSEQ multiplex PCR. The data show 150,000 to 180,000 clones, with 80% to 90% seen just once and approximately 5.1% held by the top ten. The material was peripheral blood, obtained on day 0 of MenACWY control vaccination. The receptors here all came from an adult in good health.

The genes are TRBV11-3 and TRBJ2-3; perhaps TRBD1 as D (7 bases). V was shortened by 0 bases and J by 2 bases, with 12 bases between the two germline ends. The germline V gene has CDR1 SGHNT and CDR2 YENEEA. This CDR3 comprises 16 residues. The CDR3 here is CASSLDRRGLTDTQYF. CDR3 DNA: TGTGCCAGCAGCTTAGATCGGAGGGGGCTCACAGATACGCAGTATTTT.

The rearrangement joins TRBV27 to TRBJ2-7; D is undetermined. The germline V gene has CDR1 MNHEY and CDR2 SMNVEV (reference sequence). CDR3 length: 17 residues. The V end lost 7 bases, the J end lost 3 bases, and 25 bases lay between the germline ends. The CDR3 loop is CASKMSVQRLSNYEQYV. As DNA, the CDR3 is TGTGCCAGCAAGATGAGCGTCCAACGGTTGTCTAACTACGAGCAGTACGTC.

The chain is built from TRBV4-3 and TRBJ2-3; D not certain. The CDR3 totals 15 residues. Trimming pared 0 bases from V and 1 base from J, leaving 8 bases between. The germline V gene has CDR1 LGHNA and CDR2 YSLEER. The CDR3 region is CASSQERRRTDTQYF. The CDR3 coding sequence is TGCGCCAGCAGCCAAGAAAGGAGACGCACAGATACGCAGTATTTT.

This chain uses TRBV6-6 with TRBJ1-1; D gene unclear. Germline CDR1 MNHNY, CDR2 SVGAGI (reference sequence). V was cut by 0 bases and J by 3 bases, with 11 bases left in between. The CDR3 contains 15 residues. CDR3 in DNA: TGTGCCAGCAGTTACTCGAGAGGTCGGGACACTGAAGCTTTCTTT. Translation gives CASSYSRGRDTEAFF.

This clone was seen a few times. For the CDR3, the DNA is TGTGCCAGCAGCTTAGCAAGCGGGGGCGCATTCGGGACTGAAGCTTTCTTT. Encoded protein: CASSLASGGAFGTEAFF. This chain links TRBV7-6 with TRBJ1-1; weak D call: TRBD1 (6 bases). Germline lookup yields CDR1 SGHVS and CDR2 FNYEAQ. V was pared by 0 bases and J by 5 bases, with 19 bases between. The CDR3 is 17 residues long.

The CDR3 bases are TGTGCCAGCAGCCCTTCCGGGGGGGGCACCGGGGAGCTGTTTTTT. This sequence encodes CASSPSGGGTGELFF. This chain uses TRBV7-8 with TRBJ2-2; 8 positions agree with TRBD2. The germline CDR1 and CDR2 sequences are SGHVS and FQNEAQ. V gave up 5 bases and J gave up 4 bases; unmatched junction bases: 6. The CDR3 is 15 residues long. The entire variable domain, with the rest obtained from reference TRBV7-8 and TRBJ2-2, is as follows: GAGVSQSPRYKVAKRGQDVALRCDPISGHVSLFWYQQALGQGPEFLTYFQNEAQLDKSGLPSDRFFAERPEGSVSTLKIQRTQQEDSAVYLCASSPSGGGTGELFFGEGSRLTVL.

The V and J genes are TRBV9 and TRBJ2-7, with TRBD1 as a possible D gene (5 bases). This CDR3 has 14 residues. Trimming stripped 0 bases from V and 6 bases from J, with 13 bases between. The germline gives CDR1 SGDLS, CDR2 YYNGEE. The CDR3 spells CASSVAGPRAEQYF. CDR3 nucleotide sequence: TGTGCCAGCAGCGTAGCTGGGCCCAGGGCCGAGCAGTACTTC.

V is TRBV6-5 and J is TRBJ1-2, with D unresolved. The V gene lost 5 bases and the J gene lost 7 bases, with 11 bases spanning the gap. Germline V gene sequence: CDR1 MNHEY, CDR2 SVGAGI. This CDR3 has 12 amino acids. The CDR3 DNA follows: TGTGCCAGCAGTCCGTCGAACCGTGGCTACACCTTC. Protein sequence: CASSPSNRGYTF.

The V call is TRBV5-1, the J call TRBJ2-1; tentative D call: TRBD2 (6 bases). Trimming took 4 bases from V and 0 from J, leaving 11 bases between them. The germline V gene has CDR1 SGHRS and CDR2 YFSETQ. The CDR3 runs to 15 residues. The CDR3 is CASSQGLASYNEQFF. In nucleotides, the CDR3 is TGCGCCAGCAGCCAGGGACTCGCCTCCTACAATGAGCAGTTCTTC. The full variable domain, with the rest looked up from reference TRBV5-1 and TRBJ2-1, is KAGVTQTPRYLIKTRGQQVTLSCSPISGHRSVSWYQQTPGQGLQFLFEYFSETQRNKGNFPGRFSGRQFSNSRSEMNVSTLELGDSALYLCASSQGLASYNEQFFGPGTRLTVL.

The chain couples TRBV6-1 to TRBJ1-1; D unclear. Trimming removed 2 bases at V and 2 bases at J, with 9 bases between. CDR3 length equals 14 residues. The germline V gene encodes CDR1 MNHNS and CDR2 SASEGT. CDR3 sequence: CASSELGKNTEAFF. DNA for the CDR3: TGTGCCAGCAGTGAACTCGGCAAAAACACTGAAGCTTTCTTT.

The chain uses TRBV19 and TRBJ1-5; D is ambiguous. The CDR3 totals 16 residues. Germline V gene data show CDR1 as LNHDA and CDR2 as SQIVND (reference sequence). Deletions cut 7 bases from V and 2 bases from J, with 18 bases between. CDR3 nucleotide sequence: TGTGCCAGTAATCCAGGCCCCCCGGTTCGCAATCAGCCCCAGCATTTT. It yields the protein CASNPGPPVRNQPQHF.

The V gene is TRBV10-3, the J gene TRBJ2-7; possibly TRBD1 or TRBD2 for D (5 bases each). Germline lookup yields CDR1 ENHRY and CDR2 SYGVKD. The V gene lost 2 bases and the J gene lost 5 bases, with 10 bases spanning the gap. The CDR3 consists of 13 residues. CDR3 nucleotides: TGTGCCATCAGTGAGGAGGGGAGCAACGAGCAGTACTTC. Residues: CAISEEGSNEQYF.

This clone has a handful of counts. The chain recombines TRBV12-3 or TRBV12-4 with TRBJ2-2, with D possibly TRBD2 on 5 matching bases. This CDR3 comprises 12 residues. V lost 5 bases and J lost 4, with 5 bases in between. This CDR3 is CASSTSTGELFF. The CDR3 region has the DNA TGTGCCAGCAGTACTAGCACCGGGGAGCTGTTTTTT.

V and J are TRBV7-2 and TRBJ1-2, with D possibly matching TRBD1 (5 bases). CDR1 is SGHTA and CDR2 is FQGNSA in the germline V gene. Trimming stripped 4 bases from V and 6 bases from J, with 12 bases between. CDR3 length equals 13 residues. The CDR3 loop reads CASSYQGLDGYTF. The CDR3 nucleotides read TGTGCCAGCAGCTATCAGGGTTTGGATGGCTACACCTTC.

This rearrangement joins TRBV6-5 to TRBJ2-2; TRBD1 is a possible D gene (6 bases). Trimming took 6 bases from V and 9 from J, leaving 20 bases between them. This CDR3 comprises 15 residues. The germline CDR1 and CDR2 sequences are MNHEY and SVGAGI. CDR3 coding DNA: TGTGCCAGCAGGGGAATGGGGGCCGCAAGGAGGGAGCTGTTTTTT. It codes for CASRGMGAARRELFF.

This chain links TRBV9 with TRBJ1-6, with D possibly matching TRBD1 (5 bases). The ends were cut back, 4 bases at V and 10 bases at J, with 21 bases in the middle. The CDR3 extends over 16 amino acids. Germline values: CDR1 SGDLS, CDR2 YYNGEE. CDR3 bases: TGTGCCAGCAGCCCCACGGTTGGGGGACGGCGGTCACCCCTCCACTTT. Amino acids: CASSPTVGGRRSPLHF.

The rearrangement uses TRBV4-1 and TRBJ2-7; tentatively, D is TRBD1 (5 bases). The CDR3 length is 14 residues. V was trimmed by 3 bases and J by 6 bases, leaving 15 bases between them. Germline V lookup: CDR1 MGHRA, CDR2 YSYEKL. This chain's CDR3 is CASSHRSTTGEQYF. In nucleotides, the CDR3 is TGCGCCAGCAGCCACCGTTCCACAACAGGCGAGCAGTACTTC.

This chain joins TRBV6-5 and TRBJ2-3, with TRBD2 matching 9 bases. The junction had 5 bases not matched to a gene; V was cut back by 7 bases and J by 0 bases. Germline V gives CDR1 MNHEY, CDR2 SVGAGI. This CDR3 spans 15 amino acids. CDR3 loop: CASNKRGVSTDTQYF. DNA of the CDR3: TGTGCCAGCAATAAGCGGGGGGTTAGCACAGATACGCAGTATTTT.

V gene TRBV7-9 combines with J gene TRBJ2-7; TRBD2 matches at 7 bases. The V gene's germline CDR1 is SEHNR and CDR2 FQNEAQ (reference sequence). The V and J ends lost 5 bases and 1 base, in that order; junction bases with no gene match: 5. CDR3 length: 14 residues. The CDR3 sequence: CASSRAGRSYEQYF. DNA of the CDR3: TGTGCCAGCAGCCGAGCGGGAAGGTCCTACGAGCAGTACTTC.

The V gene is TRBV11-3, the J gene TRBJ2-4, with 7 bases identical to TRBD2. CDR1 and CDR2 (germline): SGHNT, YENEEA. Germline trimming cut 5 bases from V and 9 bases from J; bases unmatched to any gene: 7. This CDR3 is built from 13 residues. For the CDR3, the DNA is TGTGCCAGCAGCCCAGACGGGGAGGGCATTCAGTACTTC. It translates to CASSPDGEGIQYF.

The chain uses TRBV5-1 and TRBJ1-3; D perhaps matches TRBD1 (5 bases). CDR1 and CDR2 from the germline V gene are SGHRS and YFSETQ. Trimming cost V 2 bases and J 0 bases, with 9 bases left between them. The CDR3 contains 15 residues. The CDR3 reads CASSFGGNSGNTIYF. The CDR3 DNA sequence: TGCGCCAGCAGCTTTGGGGGTAACTCTGGAAACACCATATATTTT.

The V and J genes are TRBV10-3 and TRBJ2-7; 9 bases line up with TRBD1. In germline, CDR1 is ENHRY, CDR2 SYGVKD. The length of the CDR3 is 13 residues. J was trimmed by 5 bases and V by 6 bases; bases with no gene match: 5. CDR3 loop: CAIRAGTGHEQYF. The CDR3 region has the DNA TGTGCCATCAGAGCCGGGACAGGGCACGAGCAGTACTTC.

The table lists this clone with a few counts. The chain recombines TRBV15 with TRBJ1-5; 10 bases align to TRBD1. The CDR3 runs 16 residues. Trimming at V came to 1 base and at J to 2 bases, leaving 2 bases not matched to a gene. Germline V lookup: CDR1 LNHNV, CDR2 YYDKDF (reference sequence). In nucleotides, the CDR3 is TGTGCCACCAGCAGAGTCGGGACAGGGGGCAATCAGCCCCAGCATTTT. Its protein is CATSRVGTGGNQPQHF.

The CDR3 protein is CASSGGTSGRTYEQYF. DNA of the CDR3: TGTGCCAGCAGCGGTGGGACTAGCGGGAGGACCTACGAGCAGTACTTC. This chain connects TRBV9 to TRBJ2-7; 15 nucleotides match TRBD2. The CDR3 runs 16 residues. Germline-derived CDR1 and CDR2 are SGDLS and YYNGEE. The ends lost 3 bases at V and 2 bases at J; junction bases unmatched: 3.

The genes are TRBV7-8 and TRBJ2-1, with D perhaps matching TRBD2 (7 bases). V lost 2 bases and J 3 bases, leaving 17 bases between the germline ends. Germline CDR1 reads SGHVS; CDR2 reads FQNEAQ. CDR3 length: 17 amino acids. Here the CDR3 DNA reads TGTGCCAGCAGCTTATGGGTGGGAGGGGGTGTCTACAATGAGCAGTTCTTC. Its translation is CASSLWVGGGVYNEQFF.

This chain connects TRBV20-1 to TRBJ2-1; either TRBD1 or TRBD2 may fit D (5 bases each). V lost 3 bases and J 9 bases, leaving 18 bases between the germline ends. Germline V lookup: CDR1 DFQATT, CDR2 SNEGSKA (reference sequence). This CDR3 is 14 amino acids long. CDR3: CSASQGVTPGEQFF. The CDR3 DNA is TGCAGTGCTAGTCAGGGAGTCACCCCAGGTGAGCAGTTCTTC.